This entry describes one T cell receptor (beta chain). Its antigen is as yet unknown. This sample is drawn from a study of cytomegalovirus exposure and HLA in healthy donors. Notes on the study in general: Indistinguishable V segments such as TRBV6-2 and TRBV6-3 were excluded. Available immune exposure information was restricted to CMV serostatus only.

Germline CDR1 is SGDLS and CDR2 is YYNGEE. Trimming took 6 bases from V and 8 from J; bases not matched to a gene: 10. This CDR3 is built from 13 residues. PCR was performed using 60 Vbeta and 13 Jbeta primers. Sequencing was performed with immunoSEQ multiplex PCR; in TCRdb, only in-frame clones are kept and a portion is missing. The table shows more than 85,000 clones, with approximately 69% occurring only once. Sequenced: PBMCs. The clonotype comes from a man aged 25 to 40 in good health and CMV-seronegative. The chain couples TRBV9 to TRBJ1-2; 7 bases agree with TRBD1. The CDR3 protein is CASNPTGNGGYTF. DNA of the CDR3: TGTGCCAGCAATCCGACAGGGAATGGAGGCTACACCTTC.